The T cell receptor beta chain described here comes from a study of Ad26.COV2.S vaccination and SARS-CoV-2 variants. This CDR3 has 15 residues. CDR1 SGHAT and CDR2 FQNNGV come from the germline V gene. V was trimmed by 6 bases and J by 1 base, leaving 13 bases between them. Details on this clone: Antigen: not known.

The study's findings and limits: Substantial post-vaccination breadth of spike-specific CD8+ and CD4+ T cell responses was reported.

Treatment described: 15 to 20 received Ad26.COV2.S at low or high dose, single or two shots; about 5 received placebo; per-sample allocation not given. Collection of samples fell on day 63 after the first vaccine or placebo injection. An 18-55-year-old adult in Boston served as donor. Assay: immunoSEQ multiplex PCR; the TCRdb copy retains only in-frame clones and omits some. In the table there are 440,000 or so clones, roughly 90% of which are singletons. The sequencing here drew on peripheral blood, taken in a trial of Ad26.COV2.S vaccine versus placebo. This TCR came from a person aged 18 to 65 who received the Ad26.COV2.S COVID-19 vaccine or a placebo. V and J are TRBV11-2 and TRBJ2-1, with a weak D call TRBD1 (5 bases). The CDR3 loop reads CASRPAGQSYNEQFF. The CDR3 bases are TGTGCCAGCAGACCCGCAGGGCAATCCTACAATGAGCAGTTCTTC. The entire variable domain, with the rest obtained from reference TRBV11-2 and TRBJ2-1, is as follows: EAGVAQSPRYKIIEKRQSVAFWCNPISGHATLYWYQQILGQGPKLLIQFQNNGVVDDSQLPKDRFSAERLKGVDSTLKIQPAKLEDSAVYLCASRPAGQSYNEQFFGPGTRLTVL.